Listed here are 19 T cell receptor beta chains from one sample, sequenced in a study of cytomegalovirus exposure and HLA in healthy donors. 13 Jbeta primers and 60 Vbeta primers were used for the PCR. The data were produced by immunoSEQ multiplex PCR, yet TCRdb's version contains in-frame clones alone and is incomplete. The sample carries about 130,000 clones, roughly 78% recorded once. Sequenced sample: PBMCs. The receptors were gathered from a man aged 35 to 55 in good health and CMV-seropositive.

The chain combines TRBV28 with TRBJ2-7, with 9 bases identical to TRBD2. CDR1 and CDR2 (germline): MDHEN, SYDVKM. V gave up 8 bases and J gave up 0 bases; unmatched junction bases: 8. This CDR3 comprises 15 residues. CDR3: CASSGGREGSYEQYF. For the CDR3, the DNA is TGTGCCAGCTCCGGTGGGCGGGAGGGCTCCTACGAGCAGTACTTC.

This chain joins TRBV13 and TRBJ2-5; 14 bases line up with TRBD2. The end of the DNA fits TRBJ2-7 better, so the J call may be wrong. This CDR3 has 15 amino acids. Germline V lookup: CDR1 PRHDT, CDR2 FYEKMQ (reference sequence). CDR3 residues: CASREGLAGEYEQYF. CDR3 DNA: TGTGCCAGCAGAGAGGGACTAGCGGGAGAGTACGAGCAGTACTTC.

The rearrangement uses TRBV7-6 and TRBJ1-3; 7 bases line up with TRBD1. CDR3 length equals 17 residues. V was clipped by 0 bases and J by 0 bases; unmatched bases: 5. Germline V lookup: CDR1 SGHVS, CDR2 FNYEAQ. In nucleotides, the CDR3 is TGTGCCAGCAGCTTAGCGCCCGGGACAGTCTCTGGAAACACCATATATTTT. It specifies CASSLAPGTVSGNTIYF.

The chain recombines TRBV28 with TRBJ2-7; 8 positions match TRBD1. In germline, CDR1 is MDHEN, CDR2 SYDVKM. V dropped 5 bases and J dropped 7; count of bases not matched to a gene: 7. This CDR3 is built from 13 residues. CDR3: CASSERQGREQYF. CDR3 in DNA: TGTGCCAGCAGTGAAAGACAGGGGAGGGAGCAGTACTTC.

This clone has just a few counts. The chain uses TRBV5-5 and TRBJ1-1; TRBD1 aligns across 9 bases. J was trimmed by 1 base and V by 4 bases; bases with no gene match: 5. The CDR3 totals 15 residues. Germline loops: CDR1 SGHKS, CDR2 YYEKEE (reference sequence). The CDR3 DNA sequence: TGTGCCAGCAGCCGCCAGGGACAGGGGAACACTGAAGCTTTCTTT. This encodes CASSRQGQGNTEAFF.

This rearrangement joins TRBV29-1 to TRBJ2-1; TRBD2 aligns across 7 bases. The junction had 6 bases not matched to a gene; V was cut back by 3 bases and J by 1 base. The CDR3 length is 15 residues. CDR1 SQVTM and CDR2 ANQGSEA come from the germline V gene. This CDR3 reads CSVDILALSYNEQFF. The CDR3, as DNA: TGCAGCGTTGATATACTAGCGTTGTCCTACAATGAGCAGTTCTTC.

A remark on this clone: At one of its ends the junction is not consistent with the germline gene, which may arise from a read error. The chain combines TRBV7-9 with TRBJ1-4, with 12 bases that match TRBD1. The CDR3 runs to 18 residues. Germline lookup yields CDR1 SEHNR and CDR2 FQNEAQ (reference sequence). In nucleotides, the CDR3 is TGTTCCAGCAGGGCCGGGACAGGGGGCTCTAGCGGTAGTGAAAAACTGTTTTTT. Its translation: CSSRAGTGGSSGSEKLFF.

This clone occurred once. The V call is TRBV27, the J call TRBJ2-2; 8 bases map to TRBD2. Unmatched junction bases numbered 7, after V lost 3 bases and J lost 1 base. Germline CDR1 MNHEY, CDR2 SMNVEV (reference sequence). CDR3 length: 17 residues. The CDR3 region has the DNA TGTGCCAGCAGTTTCTTTGGACTAGCCTTGAACACCGGGGAGCTGTTTTTT. Its translation is CASSFFGLALNTGELFF.

This clone was picked up one time. The gene calls are TRBV5-6 and TRBJ2-2; 12 bases are a match to TRBD2. Germline V gene sequence: CDR1 SGHDT, CDR2 YYEEEE. The CDR3 length is 17 residues. V lost 5 bases, J lost 9 bases, and 14 bases stayed unmatched. CDR3 in DNA: TGTGCCAGCAGACCACGACTAGCGGGAGCCCGCGACCGGGAGCTGTTTTTT. Protein: CASRPRLAGARDRELFF. Supplemented by reference TRBV5-6 and TRBJ2-2, the full variable domain reads DAGVTQSPTHLIKTRGQQVTLRCSPKSGHDTVSWYQQALGQGPQFIFQYYEEEERQRGNFPDRFSGHQFPNYSSELNVNALLLGDSALYLCASRPRLAGARDRELFFGEGSRLTVL.

The chain carries TRBV28 and TRBJ1-1, with TRBD1 as a possible D gene (5 bases). The CDR3 runs 13 residues. Trimming removed 6 bases at V and 4 bases at J, with 12 bases between. Germline V gene data show CDR1 as MDHEN and CDR2 as SYDVKM. The chain's CDR3 is CASSRQRGTEAFF. The CDR3 DNA reads as TGTGCCAGCAGCAGACAAAGGGGCACTGAAGCTTTCTTT. Filled out from reference TRBV28 and TRBJ1-1, the complete variable domain reads DVKVTQSSRYLVKRTGEKVFLECVQDMDHENMFWYRQDPGLGLRLIYFSYDVKMKEKGDIPEGYSVSREKKERFSLILESASTNQTSMYLCASSRQRGTEAFFGQGTRLTVV.

The rearrangement joins TRBV28 to TRBJ1-1; D is perhaps TRBD1 (6 bases). Germline V lookup: CDR1 MDHEN, CDR2 SYDVKM. This CDR3 has 12 residues. The V end lost 10 bases, the J end lost 3 bases, and 12 bases lay between the germline ends. The CDR3 region has the DNA TGTGCCACACAGGGCAGGTACACTGAAGCTTTCTTT. Its protein product is CATQGRYTEAFF. Full variable domain (outside the CDR3, taken from reference TRBV28 and TRBJ1-1): DVKVTQSSRYLVKRTGEKVFLECVQDMDHENMFWYRQDPGLGLRLIYFSYDVKMKEKGDIPEGYSVSREKKERFSLILESASTNQTSMYLCATQGRYTEAFFGQGTRLTVV.

This chain connects TRBV6-4 to TRBJ1-1; a weak D match, TRBD1 (5 bases). Germline values: CDR1 MRHNA, CDR2 SNTAGT. Deletions cut 6 bases from V and 5 bases from J, with 13 bases between. This CDR3 has 13 residues. In DNA form, the CDR3 reads TGTGCCAGCAGGGGGGTTCGGGGGACTGAAGCTTTCTTT. It is translated as CASRGVRGTEAFF.

The V gene is TRBV10-3, the J gene TRBJ2-5; 9 bases are a match to TRBD1. Looked up from germline, CDR1 is ENHRY and CDR2 is SYGVKD. Losses at the gene ends were 7 bases for V and 4 bases for J; bases not matched to a gene: 7. The CDR3 is 14 amino acids. The CDR3, as DNA: TGTGCCATCACCGCCGGGACAGGGACAGAGACCCAGTACTTC. It encodes CAITAGTGTETQYF.

This sequence joins TRBV9 and TRBJ2-5; 8 nucleotides match TRBD2. J gave up 4 bases and V 0 bases, and 8 bases lay outside the gene matches. This CDR3 is built from 16 residues. Germline V gene lookup returns CDR1 SGDLS and CDR2 YYNGEE. The CDR3 DNA follows: TGTGCCAGCAGCGTAGAGGAGCGGGAGTCGCGAGAGACCCAGTACTTC. Amino acid sequence: CASSVEERESRETQYF.

The chain combines TRBV21-1 with TRBJ1-4; TRBD1, as called in the table, went unchecked against the DNA. TRBV21-1 counts as a pseudogene. The CDR3 loop spans 18 amino acids. The CDR3 region is CASSKLDRGGRPNEKLFF. Here the CDR3 DNA reads TGTGCCAGCAGCAAATTGGACAGGGGCGGGCGGCCTAATGAAAAACTGTTTTTT.

A few counts support this clone. This CDR3 reads CASSLSGGATNEKLFF. CDR3 DNA sequence: TGTGCCAGCAGCTTATCTGGGGGCGCCACTAATGAAAAACTGTTTTTT. The J gene is TRBJ1-4, the V gene TRBV7-2, with D possibly matching TRBD1 (6 bases). CDR3 length: 16 residues. Germline lookup yields CDR1 SGHTA and CDR2 FQGNSA. V lost 2 bases and J 2 bases, leaving 12 bases between the germline ends.

This chain joins TRBV4-1 and TRBJ2-7, with D possibly matching TRBD1 (5 bases). In germline, CDR1 is MGHRA, CDR2 YSYEKL. The ends were cut back, 0 bases at V and 2 bases at J, with 8 bases in the middle. The CDR3 loop spans 14 amino acids. DNA of the CDR3: TGCGCCAGCAGCCAAGATCAGGACACCTACGAGCAGTACTTC. Residues: CASSQDQDTYEQYF.

This chain connects TRBV19 to TRBJ2-5; 10 nucleotides line up with TRBD2. The V gene's germline CDR1 is LNHDA and CDR2 SQIVND (reference sequence). J was trimmed by 0 bases and V by 3 bases; bases with no gene match: 1. CDR3 length: 15 residues. The CDR3 region has the DNA TGTGCCAGTAGTATTCTAGCGGGAGACCAAGAGACCCAGTACTTC. Residues: CASSILAGDQETQYF.

The chain recombines TRBV18 with TRBJ2-7; D perhaps matches TRBD1 (6 bases). Germline lookup yields CDR1 KGHSH and CDR2 LQKENI. Trimming left V 3 bases short and J 1 base short, with 16 bases between. The CDR3 spans 16 residues. The CDR3 DNA is TGTGCCAGCTCACCCACAACCTACAGGGCTTCCTACGAGCAGTACTTC. The encoded protein is CASSPTTYRASYEQYF. Filled out from reference TRBV18 and TRBJ2-7, the complete variable domain reads NAGVMQNPRHLVRRRGQEARLRCSPMKGHSHVYWYRQLPEEGLKFMVYLQKENIIDESGMPKERFSAEFPKEGPSILRIQQVVRGDSAAYFCASSPTTYRASYEQYFGPGTRLTVT.